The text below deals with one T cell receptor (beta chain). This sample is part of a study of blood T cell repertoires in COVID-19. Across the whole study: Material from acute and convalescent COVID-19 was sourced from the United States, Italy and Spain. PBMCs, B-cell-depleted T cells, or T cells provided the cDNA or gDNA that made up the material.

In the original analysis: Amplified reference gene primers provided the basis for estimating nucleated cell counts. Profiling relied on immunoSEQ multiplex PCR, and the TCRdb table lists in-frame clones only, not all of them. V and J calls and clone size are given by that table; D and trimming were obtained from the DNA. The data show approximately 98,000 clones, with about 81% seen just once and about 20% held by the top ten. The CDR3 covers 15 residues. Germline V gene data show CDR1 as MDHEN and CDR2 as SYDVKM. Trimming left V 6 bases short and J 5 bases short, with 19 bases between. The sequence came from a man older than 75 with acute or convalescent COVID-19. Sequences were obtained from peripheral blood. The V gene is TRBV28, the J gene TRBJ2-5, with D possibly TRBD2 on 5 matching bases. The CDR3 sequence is CASSSPRGPGETQYF. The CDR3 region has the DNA TGTGCCAGCAGCTCCCCCCGCGGGCCGGGGGAGACCCAGTACTTC.